The next 23 T cell receptor beta chains were all read from a single sample in a study of monozygotic twins with inflammatory bowel disease. TCRdb reprocessed the 5' RACE reads, keeping one entry per CDR3 protein, no DNA. This specimen shows some 99,000 distinct CDR3 sequences; the ten leading clones hold around 11%. Sequencing used blood. These receptors all stem from a human donor with ulcerative colitis or Crohn's disease, or a healthy co-twin of an affected twin (not recorded which).

This chain's CDR3 is CASSLTGTGTEAFF. The chain couples TRBV7-3 to TRBJ1-1; TCRdb gives TRBD1 as the D gene, but with no DNA this cannot be confirmed. This CDR3 comprises 14 residues. Germline V gives CDR1 SGHTA, CDR2 FQGTGA. The full variable domain, completed using reference TRBV7-3 and TRBJ1-1, is GAGVSQTPSNKVTEKGKYVELRCDPISGHTALYWYRQSLGQGPEFLIYFQGTGAADDSGLPNDRFFAVRPEGSVSTLKIQRTERGDSAVYLCASSLTGTGTEAFFGQGTRLTVV.

The chain has TRBV20-1 and TRBJ2-1. CDR3 length equals 18 residues. Per germline, CDR1 DFQATT and CDR2 SNEGSKA (reference sequence). CDR3 region: CSARESLAVTSSYNEQFF.

The rearrangement uses TRBV7-2 and TRBJ2-1. Germline CDR1 is SGHTA and CDR2 is FQGNSA. CDR3 size: 13 residues. This CDR3 is CASSLVRMNEQFF.

This chain joins TRBV5-1 and TRBJ2-2; TCRdb calls TRBD2, which cannot be checked without DNA. CDR3 size: 15 residues. The germline gives CDR1 SGHRS, CDR2 YFSETQ. CDR3 protein: CASSPGLANTGELFF.

The chain has TRBV4-2 and TRBJ2-3; no DNA is available, so the TRBD2 call from TCRdb remains unchecked. The CDR3 length is 17 residues. In germline, CDR1 is LGHNA, CDR2 YNFKEQ. CDR3 sequence reads: CASSQDPGSGGPDTQYF.

V gene TRBV7-9 combines with J gene TRBJ1-6. The CDR3 is 14 residues long. Germline-derived CDR1 and CDR2 are SEHNR and FQNEAQ (reference sequence). CDR3 loop: CASSQDLEGSPLHF.

The chain combines TRBV19 with TRBJ1-5; TCRdb picks TRBD1, but there is no DNA to check that call. Germline loops: CDR1 LNHDA, CDR2 SQIVND (reference sequence). The CDR3 runs to 17 residues. The CDR3 sequence: CASSMGGTSGSNQPQHF.

This chain connects TRBV11-2 to TRBJ2-1; TCRdb gives TRBD1 as the D gene, but with no DNA this cannot be confirmed. From germline, CDR1 is SGHAT and CDR2 FQNNGV. The CDR3 extends over 16 amino acids. CDR3 sequence: CASSPIRGKGYNEQFF.

The rearrangement uses TRBV20-1 and TRBJ2-3; there is no DNA to check the TCRdb D call of TRBD1. Germline CDR1 reads DFQATT; CDR2 reads SNEGSKA (reference sequence). The CDR3 totals 14 residues. The CDR3 is CSARDRGRTDTQYF.

This chain joins TRBV27 and TRBJ2-2; lacking DNA, the TRBD2 call made by TCRdb goes unchecked. This CDR3 spans 16 amino acids. Germline-derived CDR1 and CDR2 are MNHEY and SMNVEV (reference sequence). The CDR3 sequence: CASSRLAVTNTGELFF.

CDR3 protein: CASSSGQNTEAFF. This chain connects TRBV7-9 to TRBJ1-1; the D call from TCRdb, TRBD1, cannot be confirmed without DNA. This CDR3 is 13 amino acids long. Germline V gives CDR1 SEHNR, CDR2 FQNEAQ (reference sequence).

J is TRBJ2-7 and V is TRBV28; TCRdb selects TRBD1, and the lack of DNA leaves this call unchecked. Germline CDR1 reads MDHEN; CDR2 reads SYDVKM. The CDR3 totals 12 residues. CDR3 residues: CASSLWGTEQYF. Full variable domain (outside the CDR3, taken from reference TRBV28 and TRBJ2-7): DVKVTQSSRYLVKRTGEKVFLECVQDMDHENMFWYRQDPGLGLRLIYFSYDVKMKEKGDIPEGYSVSREKKERFSLILESASTNQTSMYLCASSLWGTEQYFGPGTRLTVT.

The chain joins TRBV5-1 to TRBJ2-1; checking the TCRdb D call of TRBD2 is not possible without DNA. This CDR3 spans 18 amino acids. The germline gives CDR1 SGHRS, CDR2 YFSETQ. This CDR3 is CASSPLPGLAGDHNEQFF.

This chain joins TRBV5-1 and TRBJ2-1; TCRdb outputs TRBD2, but without DNA this stays unchecked. CDR3 length: 16 amino acids. Looked up from germline, CDR1 is SGHRS and CDR2 is YFSETQ. The CDR3 loop is CASSSPLGLDYNEQFF.

The J gene is TRBJ2-3, the V gene TRBV5-4; the TRBD1 assignment by TCRdb is unverifiable without DNA. Per the germline V gene, CDR1 is SGHNT and CDR2 is YYREEE (reference sequence). The CDR3 consists of 14 residues. The CDR3: CASSRAVSPDTQYF.

This chain connects TRBV9 to TRBJ2-3. Germline V gene data show CDR1 as SGDLS and CDR2 as YYNGEE. CDR3 size: 14 residues. The chain's CDR3 is CASSETSGLDTQYF.

This rearrangement joins TRBV12-3 or TRBV12-4 to TRBJ1-5. The CDR3 sequence is 14 residues long. CDR3 protein: CASSPQPTEGPQHF.

The chain recombines TRBV5-4 with TRBJ2-1. The V gene's germline CDR1 is SGHNT and CDR2 YYREEE (reference sequence). The CDR3 covers 14 residues. The CDR3 spells CASSWPPRNNEQFF.

The V and J genes are TRBV2 and TRBJ2-7; lacking DNA, the TRBD2 call made by TCRdb goes unchecked. The CDR3 contains 14 residues. Germline values: CDR1 SNHLY, CDR2 FYNNEI. The CDR3 sequence is CASSVGRVPSEQYF.

The chain couples TRBV2 to TRBJ1-5; TCRdb designates TRBD1, a call that cannot be tested without DNA. The CDR3 contains 13 residues. Germline V CDR1 and CDR2: SNHLY, FYNNEI. CDR3 sequence reads: CASRGAGGSPQHF.

This chain uses TRBV5-1 with TRBJ2-1; TCRdb proposes TRBD2, but this gene call is untestable without DNA. The CDR3 consists of 16 residues. Germline V CDR1 and CDR2: SGHRS, YFSETQ. CDR3: CASSAAGTSRVNEQFF.

The chain has TRBV10-3 and TRBJ2-7. CDR1 and CDR2 from the germline V gene are ENHRY and SYGVKD. CDR3 length: 14 amino acids. CDR3 sequence: CAISDETLIYEQYF.

This chain links TRBV10-3 with TRBJ2-5; the TCRdb D gene call, TRBD2, has no DNA to confirm it. Germline assignment: CDR1 ENHRY and CDR2 SYGVKD. The CDR3 loop spans 14 amino acids. CDR3 amino acids: CATTGTSEQETQYF.